The TCR beta chain described here comes from a study of regulatory T cells in long-lasting Graves disease. Findings and limits, study-wide: Persistent patients shared more public clonotypes (2,741) than newly diagnosed patients (approximately 1,000). Since the sample size was small, accuracy may have been reduced. Favored gene segments in persistent disease were TRBV28, TRBJ1-2 and TRBJ2-5.

V lost 4 bases, J lost 0 bases, and 6 bases lay in between. Germline lookup yields CDR1 KGHDR and CDR2 SFDVKD. This CDR3 has 14 residues. Assembly of TCR beta libraries relied on iRepertoire HTBI primers together with Arm-PCR of CDR3 regions. Via MiXCR, TCRdb re-called the multiplex PCR reads, giving one row per CDR3 protein. Among over 450,000 distinct CDR3 sequences listed, about 11% were seen once. This clonotype was counted only a few times. The antigen is undetermined. The time point is: newly diagnosed GD, antithyroid drugs for less than 3 months. TCR sequences were obtained from RNA taken from PBMCs. This sample also appeared in a second study, on T cells in Graves' hyperthyroidism and ophthalmopathy. That work states: HTBI primers were the set used in a first-round RT-PCR of the TCR CDR3.

Sequenced here: peripheral blood mononuclear cells (PBMCs), sampled at new diagnosis, from a patient treated with antithyroid drugs. The V and J genes are TRBV24-1 and TRBJ1-5; D remains unclear. The clonotype comes from a woman between 25 and 40 years old with Graves disease. In DNA, the CDR3 is TGTGCCACCAGTGAAGGGAATAGCAATCAGCCCCAGCATTTT. It yields the protein CATSEGNSNQPQHF.